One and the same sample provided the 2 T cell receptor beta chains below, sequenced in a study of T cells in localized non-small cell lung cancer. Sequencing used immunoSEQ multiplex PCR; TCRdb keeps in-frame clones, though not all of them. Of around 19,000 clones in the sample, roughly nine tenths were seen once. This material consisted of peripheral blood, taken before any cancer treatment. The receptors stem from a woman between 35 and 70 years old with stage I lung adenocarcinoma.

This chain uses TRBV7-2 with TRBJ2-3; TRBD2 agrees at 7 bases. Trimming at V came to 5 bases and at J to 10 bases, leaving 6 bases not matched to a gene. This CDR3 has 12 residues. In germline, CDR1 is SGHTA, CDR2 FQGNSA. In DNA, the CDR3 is TGTGCCAGCAGCCTGAGCGGGAAGCCGCAGTATTTT. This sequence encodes CASSLSGKPQYF.

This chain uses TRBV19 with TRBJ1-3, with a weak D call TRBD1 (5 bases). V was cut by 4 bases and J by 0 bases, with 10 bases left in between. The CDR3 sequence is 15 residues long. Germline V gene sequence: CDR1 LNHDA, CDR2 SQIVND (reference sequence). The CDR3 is CASSTGTDSGNTIYF. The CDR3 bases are TGTGCCAGTAGTACCGGGACTGACTCTGGAAACACCATATATTTT.